These 30 T cell receptor beta chains originate from one sample sequenced in a study of blood T cells in healthy people across ages. Combining a sample-barcoded 5' primer with a J-beta primer mix, a second PCR ran for roughly 7 to 12 cycles. One entry per CDR3 protein, called by TCRdb with MiXCR from the 5' RACE reads. The table lists 1.5 million to 2 million distinct CDR3 sequences, over 25% of them singletons. Material for sequencing was blood. The receptor source for this set is a woman in her 30s in good health.

The V call is TRBV24-1, the J call TRBJ1-5; D gene uncertain. Germline V CDR1 and CDR2: KGHDR, SFDVKD. The CDR3 contains 12 residues. V shed 4 bases and J shed 7 bases, with 7 bases lying between them. The CDR3 loop reads CATSDIEQPQHF. For the CDR3, the DNA is TGTGCCACCAGTGACATTGAGCAGCCCCAGCATTTT.

A few counts support this clonotype. The chain links TRBV5-1 to TRBJ2-3, with TRBD2 matching 10 bases. V gave up 2 bases and J gave up 7 bases; unmatched junction bases: 7. The length of the CDR3 is 15 residues. Germline V lookup: CDR1 SGHRS, CDR2 YFSETQ. The CDR3 loop reads CASSLPGLAQNTQYF. The CDR3 nucleotides read TGCGCCAGCAGCTTACCGGGACTAGCGCAGAATACGCAGTATTTT.

This clonotype was picked up a small number of times. CDR3 residues: CSVRTETTEAFF. The CDR3 DNA follows: TGCAGCGTGCGGACAGAGACGACTGAAGCTTTCTTT. This chain links TRBV29-1 with TRBJ1-1; the D gene is possibly TRBD1 (6 bases). Germline-derived CDR1 and CDR2 are SQVTM and ANQGSEA. Trimming took 6 bases from V and 5 from J, leaving 13 bases between them. The CDR3 loop spans 12 amino acids.

This clonotype has only a few counts. V is TRBV28 and J is TRBJ1-6, with D possibly matching TRBD1 (5 bases). Trimming left V 10 bases short and J 10 bases short, with 35 bases between. The CDR3 consists of 19 residues. Per the germline V gene, CDR1 is MDHEN and CDR2 is SYDVKM. The CDR3 coding sequence is TGTGCCACCGACAGAAACGAAAAATACAAACACCCATCGCGGTCACCCCTCCACTTT. It translates to CATDRNEKYKHPSRSPLHF.

Many counts were recorded for this clonotype. DNA for the CDR3: TGTGCCAGCAGCCCCCGGGACAGGAGCCCTTACAATGAGCAGTTCTTC. It codes for CASSPRDRSPYNEQFF. The chain uses TRBV9 and TRBJ2-1; 8 bases are shared with TRBD1. V trimming: 4 bases; J trimming: 4 bases; junction bases outside the gene matches: 10. This CDR3 is 16 amino acids long. From germline, CDR1 is SGDLS and CDR2 YYNGEE.

This clonotype was observed a handful of times. The chain employs TRBV5-5 and TRBJ2-7; possibly TRBD1 for D (6 bases). Deletions cut 2 bases from V and 6 bases from J, with 18 bases between. Germline CDR1 reads SGHKS; CDR2 reads YYEKEE (reference sequence). This CDR3 is 15 amino acids long. The CDR3 is CASSLRQETVGEQYF. CDR3 DNA: TGTGCCAGCAGCTTACGACAGGAGACGGTGGGCGAGCAGTACTTC.

This clonotype was seen at least ten times. V is TRBV20-1 and J is TRBJ2-7, with a possible D match to TRBD2 (6 bases). From germline, CDR1 is DFQATT and CDR2 SNEGSKA (reference sequence). V was cut by 1 base and J by 1 base, with 14 bases left in between. CDR3 size: 15 residues. CDR3 in amino acids: CSARASIAASYEQYF. DNA of the CDR3: TGCAGTGCTAGAGCCTCCATAGCGGCTTCCTACGAGCAGTACTTC.

V is TRBV6-2 or TRBV6-3 and J is TRBJ2-1; D gene unclear. CDR3 length: 13 residues. Germline V CDR1 and CDR2: MNHEY, SVGEGT. The ends were cut back, 2 bases at V and 6 bases at J, with 8 bases in the middle. The CDR3 bases are TGTGCCAGCAGTTACCTAGGCGGCAATGAGCAGTTCTTC. Protein sequence: CASSYLGGNEQFF.

To note about this clonotype: One base away lies a much larger clone, so this may be a sequencing read error. V usage is TRBV12-3 or TRBV12-4 and J usage is TRBJ1-5; 8 nucleotides line up with TRBD1. This CDR3 comprises 15 residues. The CDR3 region is CASRGQALSNRPQHF. The CDR3 DNA reads TGTGCCAGCAGGGGACAGGCCCTTAGCAATCGGCCCCAGCATTTT.

The J gene is TRBJ2-1, the V gene TRBV5-1; D possibly corresponds to TRBD2 (7 bases). Germline loops: CDR1 SGHRS, CDR2 YFSETQ. The V end lost 4 bases, the J end lost 1 base, and 15 bases lay between the germline ends. The CDR3 runs 16 residues. The DNA of the CDR3 is TGCGCCAGCAGCCCGAGGGCGGGGGCTTCCTACAATGAGCAGTTCTTC. Encoded protein: CASSPRAGASYNEQFF. Looking up the rest from reference TRBV5-1 and TRBJ2-1 gives the full variable domain: KAGVTQTPRYLIKTRGQQVTLSCSPISGHRSVSWYQQTPGQGLQFLFEYFSETQRNKGNFPGRFSGRQFSNSRSEMNVSTLELGDSALYLCASSPRAGASYNEQFFGPGTRLTVL.

V is TRBV18 and J is TRBJ1-4; 8 bases are a match to TRBD1. Germline V gene lookup returns CDR1 KGHSH and CDR2 LQKENI. The CDR3 runs 14 residues. The V and J ends lost 8 bases and 6 bases, in that order; junction bases with no gene match: 8. The CDR3 nucleotides read TGTGCCAGCGGAGCAGGGGGCGAGGATGAAAAACTGTTTTTT. It encodes CASGAGGEDEKLFF. The full variable domain, in which reference TRBV18 and TRBJ1-4 provide the parts outside the CDR3, is NAGVMQNPRHLVRRRGQEARLRCSPMKGHSHVYWYRQLPEEGLKFMVYLQKENIIDESGMPKERFSAEFPKEGPSILRIQQVVRGDSAAYFCASGAGGEDEKLFFGSGTQLSVL.

This clonotype has a count of ten or more. V and J are TRBV2 and TRBJ2-1; no definite D call. The germline V and J ends were trimmed by 7 bases and 6 bases, with 16 bases remaining between them. The CDR3 loop spans 14 amino acids. Germline assignment: CDR1 SNHLY and CDR2 FYNNEI. The CDR3 protein is CASNPSPAVNEQFF. DNA for the CDR3: TGTGCCAGCAATCCGAGTCCGGCAGTCAATGAGCAGTTCTTC. The full variable domain, with the rest looked up from reference TRBV2 and TRBJ2-1, is EPEVTQTPSHQVTQMGQEVILRCVPISNHLYFYWYRQILGQKVEFLVSFYNNEISEKSEIFDDQFSVERPDGSNFTLKIRSTKLEDSAMYFCASNPSPAVNEQFFGPGTRLTVL.

This clonotype was recorded a few times. The gene calls are TRBV6-2 or TRBV6-3 and TRBJ2-1; no clear D gene. Germline CDR1 and CDR2: MNHEY and SVGEGT. This CDR3 is built from 14 residues. Trimming stripped 2 bases from V and 2 bases from J, with 7 bases between. CDR3 DNA sequence: TGTGCCAGCAGTTACCCCAGACCCTACAATGAGCAGTTCTTC. Its protein product is CASSYPRPYNEQFF.

The table lists this clonotype with a few counts. Germline and junction disagree at one end, which may indicate a read error. The chain employs TRBV2 and TRBJ2-6; maybe TRBD2 (6 bases). CDR3 length: 13 amino acids. The V gene's germline CDR1 is SNHLY and CDR2 FYNNEI. The CDR3 sequence: CASSKGGADVLTF. CDR3 DNA sequence: TGTGCCAGCAGTAAAGGAGGGGCCGACGTCCTGACTTTC.

CDR3 sequence (DNA): TGTGCCAGCAGCGTCCGACTAGCGGGAGGGACCGGGGGCGAGGATACGCAGTATTTT. Protein product: CASSVRLAGGTGGEDTQYF. The chain uses TRBV9 and TRBJ2-3; 14 bases line up with TRBD2. This CDR3 region has 19 residues. Germline CDR1 is SGDLS and CDR2 is YYNGEE. The V segment lost 2 bases and the J segment 6 bases; nucleotides outside the gene matches: 14.

About this clonotype itself: A read error may explain this, as a much larger clone is one base away. The chain is built from TRBV6-5 and TRBJ2-5, with D possibly matching TRBD1 (6 bases). The CDR3 covers 18 residues. Trimming stripped 2 bases from V and 4 bases from J, with 23 bases between. The germline V gene encodes CDR1 MNHEY and CDR2 SVGAGI. The CDR3 region has the DNA TGTGCCAGCAGTTACGAGGACAGATTTTGGGTAGGACGAGAGACCCAGTACTTC. Translating it yields CASSYEDRFWVGRETQYF.

V and J are TRBV12-3 or TRBV12-4 and TRBJ2-1; 10 bases match TRBD2. The J call may be in error: the DNA end matches TRBJ2-7 better. The CDR3 has 14 residues. CDR3 protein: CASSATSGSIEQYF. The CDR3 nucleotides are TGTGCCAGCAGTGCGACTAGCGGGTCTATCGAGCAGTACTTC.

This rearrangement joins TRBV27 to TRBJ1-1, with TRBD1 identical over 8 bases. CDR1 is MNHEY, CDR2 SMNVEV, per germline (reference sequence). V shed 0 bases, J shed 4 bases, and the junction held 10 bases outside the gene matches. This CDR3 has 17 residues. CDR3 residues: CASSLSWQGARGTEAFF. CDR3 coding DNA: TGTGCCAGCAGTTTATCGTGGCAGGGGGCGCGGGGCACTGAAGCTTTCTTT.

This clonotype was seen once. One base away lies a much larger clone, so this may be a sequencing read error. The rearrangement links TRBV27 to TRBJ2-7; TRBD2 matches 8 bases. CDR1 and CDR2 (germline): MNHEY, SMNVEV (reference sequence). This CDR3 spans 15 amino acids. This chain's CDR3 is CANSPTSGISYEQYF. The CDR3 bases are TGTGCCAACAGTCCTACTAGCGGAATCTCCTACGAGCAGTACTTC.

The chain uses TRBV20-1 and TRBJ2-1; D tentatively fits TRBD1 or TRBD2 (6 bases each). Germline values: CDR1 DFQATT, CDR2 SNEGSKA (reference sequence). The V end was cut by 3 bases, the J end by 7 bases, with 19 bases between. This CDR3 spans 15 amino acids. The CDR3 DNA reads as TGCAGTGCTAGGACTGTGGGGGGCGGCGGGAATGAGCAGTTCTTC. Translated, it gives CSARTVGGGGNEQFF.

This clonotype was detected many times. V gene TRBV27 combines with J gene TRBJ2-1; no clear D gene. The ends were cut back, 2 bases at V and 4 bases at J, with 6 bases in the middle. The CDR3 contains 13 residues. Per germline, CDR1 MNHEY and CDR2 SMNVEV (reference sequence). The CDR3: CASSLPRYNEQFF. DNA for the CDR3: TGTGCCAGCAGTTTACCTAGGTACAATGAGCAGTTCTTC.

This chain links TRBV20-1 with TRBJ2-3; 10 nucleotides align to TRBD2. CDR3 length: 18 amino acids. Germline CDR1 reads DFQATT; CDR2 reads SNEGSKA (reference sequence). V trimming: 5 bases; J trimming: 0 bases; junction bases outside the gene matches: 14. The CDR3 sequence: CSAEGSGRASRSTDTQYF. Written as DNA, the CDR3 is TGCAGTGCTGAGGGAAGCGGGAGGGCGAGTCGGAGCACAGATACGCAGTATTTT.

This clonotype was observed a handful of times. This sequence joins TRBV7-3 and TRBJ2-1; possibly TRBD2 for D (6 bases). V dropped 2 bases and J dropped 4 bases, with 15 bases sitting between them. Germline V gene sequence: CDR1 SGHTA, CDR2 FQGTGA. This CDR3 has 16 residues. CDR3 bases: TGTGCCAGCAGCTTACGGGTAGCGGATCCTTACAATGAGCAGTTCTTC. Its translation is CASSLRVADPYNEQFF.

V and J are TRBV6-1 and TRBJ1-5; D is possibly TRBD1 (5 bases). Germline CDR1 and CDR2: MNHNS and SASEGT. The CDR3 spans 13 residues. V was pared by 10 bases and J by 4 bases, with 14 bases between. In DNA form, the CDR3 reads TGTGCCACCTACTCCCCAGGGAATCAGCCCCAGCATTTT. Protein product: CATYSPGNQPQHF.

This clonotype occurred many times. The rearrangement uses TRBV15 and TRBJ2-1; 14 bases are a match to TRBD2. The CDR3 is 18 residues long. The V and J ends lost 5 bases and 8 bases, in that order; junction bases with no gene match: 14. Germline V gives CDR1 LNHNV, CDR2 YYDKDF (reference sequence). CDR3 nucleotide sequence: TGTGCCACCAGCGGTTATGGGCCGACTAGCGGGAGGGTAGATGAGCAGTTCTTC. Translation: CATSGYGPTSGRVDEQFF.

This clonotype was seen a few times. This chain uses TRBV5-1 with TRBJ1-1; maybe TRBD1 (5 bases). The V end was cut by 4 bases, the J end by 0 bases, with 16 bases between. This CDR3 has 16 amino acids. CDR1 is SGHRS, CDR2 YFSETQ, per germline. The CDR3 DNA is TGCGCCAGCAGCAACCGACAGTGGGGGGTGAACACTGAAGCTTTCTTT. Protein sequence: CASSNRQWGVNTEAFF.

Regarding this clonotype: Relative to the germline gene, one junction end is altered; a read error may explain this. The rearrangement uses TRBV7-9 and TRBJ2-5; D may be TRBD2 (5 bases). This CDR3 region has 12 residues. Germline values: CDR1 SEHNR, CDR2 FQNEAQ (reference sequence). The CDR3 sequence is CSSSPCRGTQYF. The CDR3 DNA reads TGTTCCAGCAGCCCATGCCGGGGGACCCAGTACTTC.

The V gene is TRBV5-5, the J gene TRBJ2-3, with 7 bases identical to TRBD2. The V gene end was trimmed by 5 bases and the J gene end by 4 bases; junction bases not matched to a gene: 10. CDR1 is SGHKS, CDR2 YYEKEE, per germline (reference sequence). The CDR3 length is 15 residues. CDR3 DNA: TGTGCCAGCAGTCCAAGTTGGGGGGGTTCAGATACGCAGTATTTT. Its protein is CASSPSWGGSDTQYF.

This clonotype has a handful of counts. The V and J genes are TRBV3-1 and TRBJ1-5; tentatively, D is TRBD1 (6 bases). The CDR3 totals 15 residues. The germline CDR1 and CDR2 sequences are LGHDT and YNNKEL (reference sequence). V dropped 4 bases and J dropped 3 bases, with 13 bases sitting between them. CDR3 sequence: CASSRGGANNQPQHF. DNA for the CDR3: TGTGCCAGCAGCCGAGGGGGGGCGAACAATCAGCCCCAGCATTTT.

This clonotype was counted between two and nine times. The J gene is TRBJ1-2, the V gene TRBV7-2; D perhaps matches TRBD1 (6 bases). Per germline, CDR1 SGHTA and CDR2 FQGNSA. V was shortened by 7 bases and J by 8 bases, with 23 bases between the two germline ends. CDR3 length: 15 amino acids. The CDR3 loop reads CASTPKPLGGGGYTF. The CDR3 DNA is TGTGCCAGCACCCCAAAACCGTTGGGGGGCGGAGGCTACACCTTC. Looking up the rest from reference TRBV7-2 and TRBJ1-2 gives the full variable domain: GAGVSQSPSNKVTEKGKDVELRCDPISGHTALYWYRQSLGQGLEFLIYFQGNSAPDKSGLPSDRFSAERTGGSVSTLTIQRTQQEDSAVYLCASTPKPLGGGGYTFGSGTRLTVV.